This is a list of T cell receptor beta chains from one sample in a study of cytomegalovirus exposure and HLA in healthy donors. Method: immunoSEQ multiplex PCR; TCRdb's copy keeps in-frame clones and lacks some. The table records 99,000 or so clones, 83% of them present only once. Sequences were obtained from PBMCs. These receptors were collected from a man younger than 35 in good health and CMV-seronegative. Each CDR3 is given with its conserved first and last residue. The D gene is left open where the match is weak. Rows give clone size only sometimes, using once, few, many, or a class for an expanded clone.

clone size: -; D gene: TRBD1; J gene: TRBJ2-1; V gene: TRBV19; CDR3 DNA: TGTGCCAGTAGTCGGCCTGGGACAGGGGGTGTGAATGAGCAGTTCTTC; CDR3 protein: CASSRPGTGGVNEQFF
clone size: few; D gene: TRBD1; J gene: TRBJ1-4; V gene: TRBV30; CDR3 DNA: TGTGCCTGGAGCACGACAGGGGGTAATGAAAAACTGTTTTTT; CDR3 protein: CAWSTTGGNEKLFF
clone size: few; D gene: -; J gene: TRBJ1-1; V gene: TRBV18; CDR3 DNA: TGTGCCAGCTCTCAGCAGTCAAGCGCGAACACTGAAGCTTTCTTT; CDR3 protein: CASSQQSSANTEAFF
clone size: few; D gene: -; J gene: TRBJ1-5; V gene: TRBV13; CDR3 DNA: TGTGCCAGCAGTTCCGGACAGCACAATCAGCCCCAGCATTTT; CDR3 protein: CASSSGQHNQPQHF
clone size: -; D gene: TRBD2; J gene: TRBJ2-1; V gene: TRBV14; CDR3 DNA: TGTGCCAGCAGCCAAGCGGCGGGAGCAAACAATGAGCAGTTCTTC; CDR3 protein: CASSQAAGANNEQFF
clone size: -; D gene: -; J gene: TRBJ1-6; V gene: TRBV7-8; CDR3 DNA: TGTGCCAGCAGCCAGACAGGCTCCTATAATTCACCCCTCCACTTT; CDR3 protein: CASSQTGSYNSPLHF
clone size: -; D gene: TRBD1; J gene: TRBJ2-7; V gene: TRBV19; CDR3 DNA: TGTGCCAGTAGTACCGGGACAGGGGACTACGAGCAGTACTTC; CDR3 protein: CASSTGTGDYEQYF
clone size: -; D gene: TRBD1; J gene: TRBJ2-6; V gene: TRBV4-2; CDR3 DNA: TGTGCCAGCAGCCGGGGCCAGGGGGCGGCTGGGGCCAACGTCCTGACTTTC; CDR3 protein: CASSRGQGAAGANVLTF
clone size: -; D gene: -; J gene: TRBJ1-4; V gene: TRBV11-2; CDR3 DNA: TGTGCCAGCAGTCTCCTTCGGGGTTCGGCTAATGAAAAACTGTTTTTT; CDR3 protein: CASSLLRGSANEKLFF
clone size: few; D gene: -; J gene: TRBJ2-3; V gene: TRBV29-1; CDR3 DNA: TGCAGCGTTGAAAGGAGACCTCACACAGATACGCAGTATTTT; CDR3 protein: CSVERRPHTDTQYF
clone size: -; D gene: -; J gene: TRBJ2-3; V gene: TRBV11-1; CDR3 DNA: TGTGCCAGCAGCCAGGACAGGACTATCACAGATACGCAGTATTTT; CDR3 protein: CASSQDRTITDTQYF
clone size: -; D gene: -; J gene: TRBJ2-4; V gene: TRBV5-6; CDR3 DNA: TGTGCCAGCAGCAGGACCGAGGGAGTCAAAAACATTCAGTACTTC; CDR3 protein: CASSRTEGVKNIQYF
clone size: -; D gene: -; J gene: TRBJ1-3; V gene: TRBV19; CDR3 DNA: TGTGCCAGTAGTGGGCAGGACTCTGGAAACACCATATATTTT; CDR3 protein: CASSGQDSGNTIYF
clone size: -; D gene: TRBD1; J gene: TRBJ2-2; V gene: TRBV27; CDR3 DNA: TGTGCCAGCAGTTTATGGGGGACAGCCAACACCGGGGAGCTGTTTTTT; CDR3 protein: CASSLWGTANTGELFF
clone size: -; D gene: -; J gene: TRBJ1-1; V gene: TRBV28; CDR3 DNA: TGTGCCAGCAGCCCGGGGGCGTTTCTCGGGGGGGCTTTCTTT; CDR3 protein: CASSPGAFLGGAFF
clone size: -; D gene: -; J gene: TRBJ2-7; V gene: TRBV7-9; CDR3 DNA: TGTTCCAGCAGCCTAATCCGTAACGAGCAGTACTTC; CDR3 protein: CSSSLIRNEQYF
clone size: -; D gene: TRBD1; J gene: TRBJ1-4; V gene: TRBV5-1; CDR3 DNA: TGCGCCAGCAGCCCGTCGGACAGGGCTGATGAAAAACTGTTTTTT; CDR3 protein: CASSPSDRADEKLFF
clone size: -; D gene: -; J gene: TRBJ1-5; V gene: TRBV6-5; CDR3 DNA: TGTGCCAGCAGATCCCAGGGAAATCAGCCCCAGCATTTT; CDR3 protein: CASRSQGNQPQHF
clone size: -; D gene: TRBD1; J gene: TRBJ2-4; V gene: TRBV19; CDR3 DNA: TGTGCCAGTACCACAACGGGACAGTTTAAAAACATTCAGTACTTC; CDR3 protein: CASTTTGQFKNIQYF
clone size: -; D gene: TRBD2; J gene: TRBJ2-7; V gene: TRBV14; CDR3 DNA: TGTGCCAGCGGGACTAGCGGGAGAGGATTTGGGGGAGAGCAGTACTTC; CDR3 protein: CASGTSGRGFGGEQYF
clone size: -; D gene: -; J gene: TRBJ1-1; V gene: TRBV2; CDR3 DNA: TGTGCCAGCAGTCAGACAACCATGAACACTGAAGCTTTCTTT; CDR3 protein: CASSQTTMNTEAFF
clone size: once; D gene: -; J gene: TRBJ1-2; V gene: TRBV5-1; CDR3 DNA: TGCGCCAGCAGCTTGACTCTGGGCGGCTACACCTTC; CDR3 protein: CASSLTLGGYTF
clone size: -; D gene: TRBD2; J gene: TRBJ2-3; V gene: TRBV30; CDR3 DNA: TGTGCCGGCTGGACTAGCGGGAGGATCACAGATACGCAGTATTTT; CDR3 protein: CAGWTSGRITDTQYF
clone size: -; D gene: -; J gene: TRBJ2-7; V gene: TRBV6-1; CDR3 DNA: TGTGCCAGCAGTGAAGCGGGAGGCGAGCAGTACTTC; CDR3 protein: CASSEAGGEQYF
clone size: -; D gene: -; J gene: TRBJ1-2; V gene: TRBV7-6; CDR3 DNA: TGTGCCAGCAGCTTAGCCCTCGAGGGAGTCTATGGCTACACCTTC; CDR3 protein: CASSLALEGVYGYTF
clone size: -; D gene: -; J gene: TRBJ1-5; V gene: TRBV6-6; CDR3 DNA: TGTGCCAGCAGTTCCCCCACTCGGACAGTGCTTCAGCCCCAGCATTTT; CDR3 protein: CASSSPTRTVLQPQHF
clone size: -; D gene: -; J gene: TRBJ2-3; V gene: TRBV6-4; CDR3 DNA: TGTGCCAGCAGTGACTCGATTAGCGGAGCAGATACGCAGTATTTT; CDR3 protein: CASSDSISGADTQYF
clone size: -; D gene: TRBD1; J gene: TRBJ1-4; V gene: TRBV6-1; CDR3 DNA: TGTGCCAGCAGGGGGACAGGGATAAATGAAAAACTGTTTTTT; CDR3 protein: CASRGTGINEKLFF
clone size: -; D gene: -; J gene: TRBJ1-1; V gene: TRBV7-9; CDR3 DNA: TGTTCCAGCAGCTCCGTTTCTGGTACAGAGAACACTGAAGCTTTCTTT; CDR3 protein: CSSSSVSGTENTEAFF
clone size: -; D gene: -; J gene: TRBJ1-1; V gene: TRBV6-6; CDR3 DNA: TGTGCCAGCAGTTACACCGACAGTGAAGCTTTCTTT; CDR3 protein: CASSYTDSEAFF
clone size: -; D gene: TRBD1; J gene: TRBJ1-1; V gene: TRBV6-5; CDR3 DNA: TGTGCCAGCAGTCCGACAGGGGATTTGGTCACTGAAGCTTTCTTT; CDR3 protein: CASSPTGDLVTEAFF
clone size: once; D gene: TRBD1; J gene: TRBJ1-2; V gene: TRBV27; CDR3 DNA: TGTGCCAGCAGCCCAAAGGGGATAGGGACAGAAGCTAGCTATGGCTACACCTTC; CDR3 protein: CASSPKGIGTEASYGYTF
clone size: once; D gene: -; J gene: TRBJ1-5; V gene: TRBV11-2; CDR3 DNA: TGTGCCAGCAGCTTAGGCGGGGGCCCCAGCAATCAGCCCCAGCATTTT; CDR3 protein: CASSLGGGPSNQPQHF
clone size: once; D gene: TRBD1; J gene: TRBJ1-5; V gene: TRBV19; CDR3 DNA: TGTGCCAGTAGTATAATGTTTACAGGGGATCAGCCCCAGCATTTT; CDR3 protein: CASSIMFTGDQPQHF
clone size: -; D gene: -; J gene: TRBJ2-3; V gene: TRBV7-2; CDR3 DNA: TGTGCCAGCAGCCTCCTCTCCACAGATACGCAGTATTTT; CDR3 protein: CASSLLSTDTQYF
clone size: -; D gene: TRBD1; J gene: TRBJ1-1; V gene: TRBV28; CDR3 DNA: TGTGCCAGCAGCACGCAGGGGGAGAACACTGAAGCTTTCTTT; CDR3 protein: CASSTQGENTEAFF
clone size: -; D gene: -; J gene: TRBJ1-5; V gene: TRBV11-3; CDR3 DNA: TGTGCCAGCAGCCCCCAGGGGCCCTTTGGGGATCAGCCCCAGCATTTT; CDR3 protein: CASSPQGPFGDQPQHF
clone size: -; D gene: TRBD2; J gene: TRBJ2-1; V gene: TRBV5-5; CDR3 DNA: TGTGCCAGCAGCTTGGCAGGGGTAGCGGGATCGCGGCACAATGAGCAGTTCTTC; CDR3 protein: CASSLAGVAGSRHNEQFF
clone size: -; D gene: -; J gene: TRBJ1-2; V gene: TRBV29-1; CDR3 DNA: TGCAGCGTTGTCCCCCGACAGGCTAACTATGGCTACACCTTC; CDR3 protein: CSVVPRQANYGYTF
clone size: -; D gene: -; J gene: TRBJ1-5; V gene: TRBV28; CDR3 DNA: TGTGCCAGCAAGATAGGGGAAGGGCAGCCCCAGCATTTT; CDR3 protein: CASKIGEGQPQHF
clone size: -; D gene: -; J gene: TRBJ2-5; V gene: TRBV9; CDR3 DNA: TGTGCCAGCAGCCCCAGTGTCCAAGAGACCCAGTACTTC; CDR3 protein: CASSPSVQETQYF
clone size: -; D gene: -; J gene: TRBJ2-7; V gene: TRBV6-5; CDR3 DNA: TGTGCCAGCAGTTACAGGACGGGAAGCTCCTACGAGCAGTACTTC; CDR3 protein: CASSYRTGSSYEQYF
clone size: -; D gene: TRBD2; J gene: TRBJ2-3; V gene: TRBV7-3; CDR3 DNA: TGTGCTAGCAGCTTAAGGGGCGGGAGGCCCACAGATACGCAGTATTTT; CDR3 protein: CASSLRGGRPTDTQYF
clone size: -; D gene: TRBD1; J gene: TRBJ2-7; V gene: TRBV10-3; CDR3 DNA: TGTGCCATCAGCATCGGACAGGGGGCGCGCTACGAGCAGTACTTC; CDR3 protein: CAISIGQGARYEQYF
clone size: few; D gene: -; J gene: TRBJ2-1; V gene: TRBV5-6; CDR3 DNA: TGTGCCAGCAGCCTGGCGAGCAGGGAGTTCTTC; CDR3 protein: CASSLASREFF
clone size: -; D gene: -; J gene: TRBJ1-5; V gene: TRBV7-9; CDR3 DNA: TGTGCCAGCAGTACATCGACAACCACCCGAGGACAGAGCAATCAGCCCCAGCATTTT; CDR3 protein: CASSTSTTTRGQSNQPQHF
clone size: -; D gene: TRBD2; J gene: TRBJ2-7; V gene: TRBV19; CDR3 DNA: TGTGCCAGTAGTAGGTATGGGGGGGTATCGGACTACGAGCAGTACTTC; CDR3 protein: CASSRYGGVSDYEQYF
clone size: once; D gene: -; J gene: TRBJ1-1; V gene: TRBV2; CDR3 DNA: TGTGCCAGCAGTGAGCAGGGTATAGGCACTGAAGCTTTCTTT; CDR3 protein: CASSEQGIGTEAFF
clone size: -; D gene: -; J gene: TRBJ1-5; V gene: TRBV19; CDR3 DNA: TGTGCCAGTATGGGCCTTAGCAATCAGCCCCAGCATTTT; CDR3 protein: CASMGLSNQPQHF
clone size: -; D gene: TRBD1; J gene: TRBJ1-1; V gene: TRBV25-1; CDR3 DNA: TGTGCCAGCAGTGAATCGACAGGGGGCCGGACTGAAGCTTTCTTT; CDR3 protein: CASSESTGGRTEAFF
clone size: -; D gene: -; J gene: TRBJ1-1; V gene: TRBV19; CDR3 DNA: TGTGCCAGTAGTATAGATAAGGGGCGTATGAACACTGAAGCTTTCTTT; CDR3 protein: CASSIDKGRMNTEAFF
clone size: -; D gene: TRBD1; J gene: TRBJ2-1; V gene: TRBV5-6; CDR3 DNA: TGTGCCAGCAGCTTGGTAACAGGGGTTAAGTTCTTC; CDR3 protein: CASSLVTGVKFF
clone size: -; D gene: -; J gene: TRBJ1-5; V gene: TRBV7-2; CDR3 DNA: TGTGCCAGCAGCTCCAAAGGAGGTTATAGCAATCAGCCCCAGCATTTT; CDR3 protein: CASSSKGGYSNQPQHF
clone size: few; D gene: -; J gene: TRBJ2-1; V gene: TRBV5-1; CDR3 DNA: TGCGCCAGCAGCAGCCAACGGGAGCAGTTCTTC; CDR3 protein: CASSSQREQFF
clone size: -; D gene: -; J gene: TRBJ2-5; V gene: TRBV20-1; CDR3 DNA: TGCAGTGCCCACAGAGGGCTGTCCCAGTACTTC; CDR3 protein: CSAHRGLSQYF
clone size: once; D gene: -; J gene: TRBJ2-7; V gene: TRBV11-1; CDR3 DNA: TGTGCCAGCAGCTTTATAGGGAGTCCCTACGAGCAGTACTTC; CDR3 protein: CASSFIGSPYEQYF
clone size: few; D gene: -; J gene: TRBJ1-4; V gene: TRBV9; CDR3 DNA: TGTGCCAGCAGCGGAATTGGGCTTGCAACTAATGAAAAACTGTTTTTT; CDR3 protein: CASSGIGLATNEKLFF
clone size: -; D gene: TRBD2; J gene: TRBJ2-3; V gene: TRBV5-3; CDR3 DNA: TGTGCCAGAAGCCTTAGGACTAGCGGGACCTGGAGGGAGGAGCAGTATTTT; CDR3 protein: CARSLRTSGTWREEQYF